This T cell receptor beta chain was captured in a study of CD8+CD57+ T cells in acquired aplastic anemia (dated by TCRdb to 2016 to 2019). For the study in its entirety: DNA extracted from sorted CD4+ and CD8+ cells had a mean of roughly 3.3 ug, with a range of about 0.19 to 30 ug. Mean read counts for healthy donor samples were approximately 10 million for CD4+ cells and around 11 million for CD8+ cells.

As regards this clonotype: The specificity of this receptor is unknown. Base-call qualities are not available, and no considerably larger clone is one nucleotide away.

Reading the germline V gene gives CDR1 SGHTA and CDR2 FQGTGA. Compared with germline, V lacks 7 bases and J lacks 9 bases; bases without a gene match: 7. The CDR3 measures 15 amino acids from cysteine to phenylalanine. The retained sequence is limited to the CDR3, 45 bases, with the frame set at the first base. Profiling of TCR beta VDJ combinations and CDR3 sequences used genomic DNA as the template. An Illumina HiSeq 2000 was used for TCR repertoire sequencing. From the authors' description of their analysis: TRBV/TRBJ rearrangement plots, CDR3 size and DJ length profiles, and Simpson's diversity index were used to assess repertoires. The immunodominant clone was defined as the most abundant DNA sequence in deep sequencing data. CDR3 amino acid sequences were checked for sharing across subjects and were also compared against the VDJdb database and published repertoires. TCRdb passed the public sequencing reads through fastp at Q25 and MiXCR, retaining productive beta sequences. Rows with a matching CDR3 protein are joined into one entry that keeps the most common DNA and genes. TCRdb's processing, not the study's, gives the V and J calls here. The sample table shows about 190,000 distinct CDR3 sequences, and roughly half are seen once. The ten largest make up 16% of the sample.

In this study, sorted CD4+ and CD8+ T cells from the blood of healthy subjects and of severe aplastic anemia patients had their TCR repertoires deep-sequenced. Ficoll-Paque density gradient centrifugation was used to isolate peripheral blood mononuclear cells. Before DNA extraction, CD4+ and CD8+ T cells were sorted by FACS or by magnetic beads. The research as a whole found: Around 28 CD8+ CDR3 sequences were found to be shared between patients and controls, but these sequences appeared to be highly expressed in patients and within the immunodominant clones of the patients. Patients and healthy controls showed no significant difference in CD8+ Simpson's diversity (P=0.060).

Sequencing was carried out using sorted CD4+, CD8+, or CD8+CD57+ T cells (not recorded which) from PBMCs. This clonotype originated in a human donor in good health, serving as a control. The chain employs TRBV7-3 and TRBJ1-6; 12 bases in between match TRBD1. CDR3 loop: CASNDGTGGSSPLHF. The DNA reads as follows: TGTGCCAGCAACGATGGGACAGGGGGCAGTTCACCCCTCCACTTT. Extended through the reference TRBV7-3 and TRBJ1-6 proteins, this CDR3 yields the full variable domain: GAGVSQTPSNKVTEKGKYVELRCDPISGHTALYWYRQSLGQGPEFLIYFQGTGAADDSGLPNDRFFAVRPEGSVSTLKIQRTERGDSAVYLCASNDGTGGSSPLHFGNGTRLTVT.